This TCR beta chain was found in a study of blood T cell repertoires in COVID-19. Study-level information: COVID-19 samples, acute and convalescent, were from the United States, Italy and Spain. Sources were T cells, B-cell-depleted T cells, or PBMCs; the material itself was cDNA or gDNA.

Per the original methods: Quantification of nucleated cells was approximated via reference gene primer amplification. TCRdb's copy holds only in-frame clones and misses some; the assay was immunoSEQ multiplex PCR. V, J and clone size are taken as reported in that table, and D and trimming were inferred from the DNA itself. The sample records almost 250,000 clones, roughly 86% being singletons. Trimming took off 0 bases at V and 4 bases at J, with 15 bases between the two ends. Germline V gene data show CDR1 as MNHEY and CDR2 as SVGAGI. The CDR3 has 16 amino acids. Followed over time, Seattle patients had been enrolled while infection was active.

Sequencing input: peripheral blood. The TCR was taken from a woman aged 80 or over with COVID-19, enrolled during active disease. V and J are TRBV6-5 and TRBJ1-1; unclear D gene. CDR3 residues: CASSYSTPTHVTEAFF. CDR3 in DNA: TGTGCCAGCAGTTACTCGACCCCGACACATGTCACTGAAGCTTTCTTT.